This T cell receptor (beta chain) derives from a study of regulatory T cells in long-lasting Graves disease. This clonotype appeared many times. Antigen unknown. The CDR3 is 14 amino acids. Germline CDR1 and CDR2: SGHAT and FQNNGV. V gave up 7 bases and J gave up 7 bases; unmatched junction bases: 7. Both iRepertoire HTBI primers and Arm-PCR of CDR3 regions were used to build the TCR beta libraries. TCRdb re-derived calls from the multiplex PCR reads in MiXCR, one entry per CDR3 protein. Altogether about 420,000 distinct CDR3 sequences are present, around 20% being singletons, with the ten largest covering roughly 26%. The time point here: persistent/refractory GD, antithyroid drugs over 5 years with positive TRAb. Isolated PBMC RNA provided the starting material for the TCR library. Graves' disease diagnoses used American Thyroid Association guidelines. The study's findings and limits: Newly diagnosed disease favored TRBV20-1 and TRBJ2-1 over persistent disease. Since the sample size was small, accuracy may have been reduced.

The sample here was peripheral blood mononuclear cells (PBMCs), taken when the disease was refractory, from a patient treated with antithyroid drugs. The chain couples TRBV11-2 to TRBJ1-6, with TRBD1 matching over 7 bases. This sequence originates from a female donor with Graves disease. CDR3 sequence: CASNPGQMNSPLHF. In DNA form, the CDR3 reads TGTGCCAGCAACCCGGGACAGATGAATTCACCCCTCCACTTT.